This T cell receptor (beta chain) was retrieved from a study of blood T cell repertoires in COVID-19. About the study: Samples of COVID-19 (acute and convalescent) were obtained from the United States, Italy and Spain. PBMCs, B-cell-depleted T cells, or T cells were the source of the cDNA or gDNA that made up the material.

Germline V lookup: CDR1 LNHDA, CDR2 SQIVND (reference sequence). The CDR3 is 17 residues long. V shed 9 bases and J shed 8 bases, with 28 bases lying between them. In the source study's methods: Amplification of reference gene primers was used by the study to estimate nucleated cell counts. Sequencing was performed with immunoSEQ multiplex PCR; in TCRdb, only in-frame clones are kept and a portion is missing. The V and J calls and the clone size are those of that table, but D and trimming were determined from the DNA. Of approximately 280,000 clones in the sample, 70% to 90% are singletons; the top ten hold approximately 10%.

The rearrangement joins TRBV19 to TRBJ1-4; tentatively, D is TRBD1 (5 bases). Input material: peripheral blood. The TCR sequence derives from a woman in her sixties or seventies with acute or convalescent COVID-19. In DNA form, the CDR3 reads TGTGCCAGCTCTCAGATACCAGCGGGACGACGAAGGGAAAAACTGTTTTTT. This translates into CASSQIPAGRRREKLFF.